Listed below are T cell receptor beta chains from one sample, sequenced in a study of blood T cells in healthy people across ages. TCRdb passed the 5' RACE reads through MiXCR, listing each CDR3 protein once. Of about 940,000 distinct CDR3 sequences listed, approximately 49% are singletons. The sample taken for sequencing was blood. Receptors were obtained from a man aged 30 to 45 in good health. CDR3s include the opening cysteine and the closing phenylalanine or tryptophan. The D gene is left open where the match is weak. Expanded clones are given a class, and other clones once, few, many or no size at all.

v_call: TRBV20-1; d_call: .; clone_size: few; j_call: TRBJ2-1; cdr3_aa: CSASWGSGAYNEQFF; cdr3_nt: TGCAGTGCTAGTTGGGGTAGCGGTGCCTACAATGAGCAGTTCTTC
v_call: TRBV5-1; d_call: TRBD2; clone_size: few; j_call: TRBJ2-1; cdr3_aa: CASSKMTTSGGSDEQFF; cdr3_nt: TGCGCCAGCAGCAAAATGACTACTAGCGGGGGGTCAGATGAGCAGTTCTTC
v_call: TRBV9; d_call: TRBD1; clone_size: once; j_call: TRBJ1-1; cdr3_aa: CASRMDRSGGEAFF; cdr3_nt: TGTGCCAGCAGGATGGACAGGTCCGGCGGTGAAGCTTTCTTT
v_call: TRBV29-1; d_call: .; clone_size: .; j_call: TRBJ2-3; cdr3_aa: CSVEAGQRGTDTQYF; cdr3_nt: TGCAGCGTTGAAGCGGGCCAGCGGGGCACAGATACGCAGTATTTT
v_call: TRBV21-1; d_call: .; clone_size: .; j_call: TRBJ1-1; cdr3_aa: CASSRRRSENTEAFF; cdr3_nt: TGTGCCAGCAGCCGTCGCCGTTCAGAAAACACTGAAGCTTTCTTT
v_call: TRBV20-1; d_call: .; clone_size: .; j_call: TRBJ2-7; cdr3_aa: CSGRQLTYEQYF; cdr3_nt: TGCAGTGGGAGACAGCTAACCTACGAGCAGTACTTC
v_call: TRBV12-3/TRBV12-4; d_call: .; clone_size: few; j_call: TRBJ2-1; cdr3_aa: CASGGSIDYNEQFF; cdr3_nt: TGTGCCAGCGGGGGGTCAATTGACTACAATGAGCAGTTCTTC
v_call: TRBV4-2; d_call: .; clone_size: few; j_call: TRBJ2-3; cdr3_aa: CASSQEFRGSTDTQYF; cdr3_nt: TGTGCCAGCAGCCAAGAGTTCAGGGGAAGCACAGATACGCAGTATTTT
v_call: TRBV20-1; d_call: .; clone_size: .; j_call: TRBJ2-3; cdr3_aa: CSAPGSRRTDTQYF; cdr3_nt: TGCAGTGCCCCGGGATCTCGGCGGACAGATACGCAGTATTTT
v_call: TRBV5-4; d_call: TRBD1; clone_size: .; j_call: TRBJ2-7; cdr3_aa: CASRAGQGASYEQYF; cdr3_nt: TGTGCCAGCAGGGCTGGACAGGGGGCTTCCTACGAGCAGTACTTC
v_call: TRBV28; d_call: .; clone_size: few; j_call: TRBJ1-4; cdr3_aa: CASSPTVRRLNEKLFF; cdr3_nt: TGTGCCAGCAGTCCGACCGTCCGGCGGCTTAATGAAAAACTGTTTTTT
v_call: TRBV21-1; d_call: .; clone_size: .; j_call: TRBJ1-5; cdr3_aa: CASSNPGGLSNRPQHF; cdr3_nt: TGTGCCAGCAGCAACCCCGGGGGGCTGTCCAATCGGCCCCAGCATTTT
v_call: TRBV15; d_call: TRBD2; clone_size: few; j_call: TRBJ2-3; cdr3_aa: CATSNYRESRGVTQYF; cdr3_nt: TGTGCCACCAGCAACTACAGGGAGTCGCGGGGGGTTACGCAGTATTTT
v_call: TRBV20-1; d_call: TRBD1; clone_size: .; j_call: TRBJ1-2; cdr3_aa: CSARYTGGNYGYTF; cdr3_nt: TGCAGTGCTAGATATACAGGGGGGAACTATGGCTACACCTTC
v_call: TRBV3-1; d_call: TRBD1; clone_size: .; j_call: TRBJ2-1; cdr3_aa: CASSQSGTANNEQFF; cdr3_nt: TGTGCCAGCAGCCAATCCGGGACAGCTAACAATGAGCAGTTCTTC
v_call: TRBV7-7; d_call: .; clone_size: .; j_call: TRBJ2-7; cdr3_aa: CASSLWGADEQYF; cdr3_nt: TGTGCCAGCAGCTTATGGGGGGCAGATGAGCAGTACTTC
v_call: TRBV4-1; d_call: TRBD2; clone_size: .; j_call: TRBJ2-5; cdr3_aa: CASRPSYGGGETQYF; cdr3_nt: TGCGCCAGCAGGCCCTCCTACGGCGGGGGAGAGACCCAGTACTTC